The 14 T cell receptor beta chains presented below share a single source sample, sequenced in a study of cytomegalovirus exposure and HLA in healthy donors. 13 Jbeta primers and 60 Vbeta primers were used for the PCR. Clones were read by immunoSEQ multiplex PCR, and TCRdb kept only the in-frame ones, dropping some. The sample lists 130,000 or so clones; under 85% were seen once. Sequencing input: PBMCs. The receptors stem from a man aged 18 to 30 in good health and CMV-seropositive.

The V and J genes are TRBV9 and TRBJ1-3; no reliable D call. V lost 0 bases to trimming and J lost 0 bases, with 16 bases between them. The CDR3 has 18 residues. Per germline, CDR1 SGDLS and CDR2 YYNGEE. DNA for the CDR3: TGTGCCAGCAGCGTAGGGGGAGGGAGGAGGTTCTCTGGAAACACCATATATTTT. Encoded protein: CASSVGGGRRFSGNTIYF.

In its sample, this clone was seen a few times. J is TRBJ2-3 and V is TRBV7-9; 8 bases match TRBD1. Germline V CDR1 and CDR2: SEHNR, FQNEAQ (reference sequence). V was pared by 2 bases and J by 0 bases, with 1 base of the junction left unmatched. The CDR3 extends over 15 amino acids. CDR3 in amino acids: CASSLYRGSTDTQYF. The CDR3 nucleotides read TGTGCCAGCAGCTTATACAGGGGGAGCACAGATACGCAGTATTTT.

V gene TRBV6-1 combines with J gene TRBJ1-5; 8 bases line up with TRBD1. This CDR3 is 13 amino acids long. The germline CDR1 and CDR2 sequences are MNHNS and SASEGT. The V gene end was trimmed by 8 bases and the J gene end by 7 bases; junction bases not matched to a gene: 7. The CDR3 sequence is CASETGVTQPQHF. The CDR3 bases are TGTGCCAGCGAGACAGGGGTCACCCAGCCCCAGCATTTT.

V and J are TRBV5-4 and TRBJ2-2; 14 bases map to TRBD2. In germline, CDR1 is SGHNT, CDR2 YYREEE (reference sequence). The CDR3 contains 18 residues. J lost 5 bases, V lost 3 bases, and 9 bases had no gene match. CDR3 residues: CASSWGGTSGSRTGELFF. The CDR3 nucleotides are TGTGCCAGCAGCTGGGGCGGGACTAGCGGGAGTAGGACCGGGGAGCTGTTTTTT.

The CDR3 here is CASSPGGGKETQYF. In DNA, the CDR3 is TGCGCCAGCAGCCCAGGTGGGGGGAAAGAGACCCAGTACTTC. This chain connects TRBV5-1 to TRBJ2-5, with D possibly matching TRBD2 (6 bases). Germline values: CDR1 SGHRS, CDR2 YFSETQ. V lost 4 bases, J lost 3 bases, and 13 bases lay in between. CDR3 length: 14 residues.

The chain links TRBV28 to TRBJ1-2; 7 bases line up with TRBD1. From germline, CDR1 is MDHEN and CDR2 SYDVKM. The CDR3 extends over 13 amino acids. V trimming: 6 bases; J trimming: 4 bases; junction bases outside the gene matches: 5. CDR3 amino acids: CASRQDRSYGYTF. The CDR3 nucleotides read TGTGCCAGCAGGCAGGACAGGAGCTATGGCTACACCTTC.

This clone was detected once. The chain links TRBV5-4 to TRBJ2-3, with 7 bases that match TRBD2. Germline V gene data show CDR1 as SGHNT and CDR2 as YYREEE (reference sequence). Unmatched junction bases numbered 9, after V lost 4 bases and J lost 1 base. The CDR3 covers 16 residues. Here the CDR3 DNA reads TGTGCCAGCAGCCTGCGGGAGCCCCTCCGCACAGATACGCAGTATTTT. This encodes CASSLREPLRTDTQYF.

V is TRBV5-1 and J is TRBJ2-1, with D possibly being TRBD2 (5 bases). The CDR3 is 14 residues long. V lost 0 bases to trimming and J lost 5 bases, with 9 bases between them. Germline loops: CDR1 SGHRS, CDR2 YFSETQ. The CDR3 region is CASSLVPGDNEQFF. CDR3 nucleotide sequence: TGCGCCAGCAGCTTGGTCCCCGGGGACAATGAGCAGTTCTTC.

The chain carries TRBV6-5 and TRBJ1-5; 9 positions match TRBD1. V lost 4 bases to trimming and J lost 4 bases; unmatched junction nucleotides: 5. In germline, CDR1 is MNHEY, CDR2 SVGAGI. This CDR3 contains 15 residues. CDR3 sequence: CASSSAGTGNQPQHF. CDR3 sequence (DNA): TGTGCCAGCAGTTCCGCGGGGACAGGGAATCAGCCCCAGCATTTT.

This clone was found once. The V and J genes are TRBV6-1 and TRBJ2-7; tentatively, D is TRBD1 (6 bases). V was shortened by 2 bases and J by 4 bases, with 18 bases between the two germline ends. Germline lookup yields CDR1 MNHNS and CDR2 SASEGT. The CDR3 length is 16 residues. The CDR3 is CASSEYGGPLLYEQYF. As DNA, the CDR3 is TGTGCCAGCAGTGAATATGGGGGCCCACTTTTATACGAGCAGTACTTC.

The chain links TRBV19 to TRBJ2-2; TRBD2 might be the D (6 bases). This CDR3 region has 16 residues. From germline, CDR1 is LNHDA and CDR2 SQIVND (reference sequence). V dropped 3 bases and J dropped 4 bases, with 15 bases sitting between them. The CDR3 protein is CASSIGERVFTGELFF. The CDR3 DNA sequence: TGTGCCAGTAGTATTGGGGAGCGGGTATTCACCGGGGAGCTGTTTTTT. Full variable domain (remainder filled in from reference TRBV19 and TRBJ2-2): DGGITQSPKYLFRKEGQNVTLSCEQNLNHDAMYWYRQDPGQGLRLIYYSQIVNDFQKGDIAEGYSVSREKKESFPLTVTSAQKNPTAFYLCASSIGERVFTGELFFGEGSRLTVL.

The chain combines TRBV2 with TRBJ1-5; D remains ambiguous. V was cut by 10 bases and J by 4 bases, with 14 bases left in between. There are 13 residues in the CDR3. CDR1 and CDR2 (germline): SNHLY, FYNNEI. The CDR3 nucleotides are TGTGCCACCCGAGAAGAATCAAATCAGCCCCAGCATTTT. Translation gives CATREESNQPQHF.

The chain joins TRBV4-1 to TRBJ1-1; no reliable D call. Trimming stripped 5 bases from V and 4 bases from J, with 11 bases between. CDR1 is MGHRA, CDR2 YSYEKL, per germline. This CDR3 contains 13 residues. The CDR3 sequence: CASSSLRGTEAFF. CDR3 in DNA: TGCGCCAGCAGCTCTCTTCGGGGCACTGAAGCTTTCTTT.

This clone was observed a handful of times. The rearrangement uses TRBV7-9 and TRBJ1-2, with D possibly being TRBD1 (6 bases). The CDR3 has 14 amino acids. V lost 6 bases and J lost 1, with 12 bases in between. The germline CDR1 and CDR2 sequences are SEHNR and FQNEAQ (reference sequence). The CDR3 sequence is CASRKQGNNYGYTF. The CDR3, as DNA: TGTGCCAGCAGGAAACAGGGAAATAACTATGGCTACACCTTC.